The 20 T cell receptor beta chains below come from one sample, sequenced in a study of OX40 agonist ivuxolimab in advanced cancers. Only in-frame clones appear in the TCRdb table, and some are missing; sequencing was by immunoSEQ multiplex PCR. There are around 70,000 clones in the sample; just under 85% occur only once, and around 6.4% lies in the top ten. The starting material was CD4+ or CD8+ T cells sorted from blood, obtained in a trial of the OX40 agonist ivuxolimab. The receptors originated from an adult with an advanced solid tumor such as melanoma, head and neck, liver or kidney cancer.

The V gene is TRBV13, the J gene TRBJ1-1, with D perhaps TRBD1 (5 bases). Germline loops: CDR1 PRHDT, CDR2 FYEKMQ (reference sequence). The V end was cut by 5 bases, the J end by 4 bases, with 20 bases between. The CDR3 is 16 residues long. As DNA, the CDR3 is TGTGCCAGCAGCCCCAGGATAGGGGTCCGGAGCACTGAAGCTTTCTTT. This codes for CASSPRIGVRSTEAFF.

This clone is a singleton in its sample. The CDR3, as DNA: TGTGCCAGCTCACCGGGCTGGGAAGCTTTCTTT. Its protein product is CASSPGWEAFF. This chain links TRBV18 with TRBJ1-1; the D is unclear. The V end lost 3 bases, the J end lost 8 bases, and 7 bases lay between the germline ends. Germline V gene sequence: CDR1 KGHSH, CDR2 LQKENI. The CDR3 totals 11 residues.

The chain is built from TRBV28 and TRBJ1-1; a possible D gene is TRBD1 (6 bases). CDR1 is MDHEN, CDR2 SYDVKM, per germline. Trimming shortened V by 5 bases and J by 7 bases, and 23 bases separated the two germline ends. This CDR3 contains 16 residues. The CDR3, as DNA: TGTGCCAGCAGTGACCCTCCCGGCAGGGGCAATGGTGAAGCTTTCTTT. Its translation: CASSDPPGRGNGEAFF.

V gene TRBV4-1 combines with J gene TRBJ2-2, with D hard to call. This CDR3 has 13 residues. Germline CDR1 reads MGHRA; CDR2 reads YSYEKL. Trimming removed 4 bases from V and 5 bases from J, with 8 bases in between. CDR3 DNA: TGCGCCAGCAGCCTCGGACCAACCGGGGAGCTGTTTTTT. It is translated as CASSLGPTGELFF.

The V gene is TRBV6-1, the J gene TRBJ1-2, with 9 bases aligning to TRBD1. CDR1 MNHNS and CDR2 SASEGT come from the germline V gene. The CDR3 consists of 14 residues. J gave up 5 bases and V 4 bases, and 5 bases lay outside the gene matches. The CDR3 sequence is CASSAPGQGYGYTF. CDR3 DNA sequence: TGTGCCAGCAGTGCACCGGGACAGGGATATGGCTACACCTTC.

The V gene is TRBV27, the J gene TRBJ2-3, with D maybe TRBD1 (5 bases). V lost 4 bases and J 1 base, leaving 18 bases between the germline ends. The germline gives CDR1 MNHEY, CDR2 SMNVEV (reference sequence). This CDR3 is built from 17 residues. The CDR3 DNA reads TGTGCCAGCAGTTCCGCAGGGCCGTATACCGGCACAGATACGCAGTATTTT. Residues: CASSSAGPYTGTDTQYF.

The chain recombines TRBV28 with TRBJ1-1, with 9 bases aligning to TRBD1. CDR1 MDHEN and CDR2 SYDVKM come from the germline V gene. J was trimmed by 1 base and V by 4 bases; bases with no gene match: 4. The CDR3 runs 15 residues. The chain's CDR3 is CASSSGTGTNTEAFF. As DNA, the CDR3 is TGTGCCAGCAGTTCAGGGACAGGGACGAACACTGAAGCTTTCTTT.

As DNA, the CDR3 is TGTGCCAGCGCCGAGACCCCGAGCTCCTACAATGAGCAGTTCTTC. It codes for CASAETPSSYNEQFF. V and J are TRBV28 and TRBJ2-1; the D is unclear. Per germline, CDR1 MDHEN and CDR2 SYDVKM. V lost 8 bases, J lost 0 bases, and 14 bases lay in between. The CDR3 sequence is 15 residues long.

The chain links TRBV6-5 to TRBJ1-5; perhaps TRBD1 as D (6 bases). The CDR3 runs to 14 residues. V was cut by 2 bases and J by 4 bases, with 9 bases left in between. Germline assignment: CDR1 MNHEY and CDR2 SVGAGI. The CDR3 is CASSYGGANQPQHF. DNA for the CDR3: TGTGCCAGCAGTTACGGGGGCGCTAATCAGCCCCAGCATTTT.

The chain recombines TRBV28 with TRBJ1-1, with unresolved D. V was cut by 6 bases and J by 3 bases, with 20 bases left in between. The CDR3 loop spans 16 amino acids. Germline V gives CDR1 MDHEN, CDR2 SYDVKM. CDR3 sequence: CASRNPYESRYTEAFF. As DNA, the CDR3 is TGTGCCAGCAGGAACCCATACGAGAGCAGGTACACTGAAGCTTTCTTT.

This clone has a single count. The J gene is TRBJ1-1, the V gene TRBV27; D might be TRBD1 (5 bases). Trimming took off 5 bases at V and 1 base at J, with 11 bases between the two ends. The germline gives CDR1 MNHEY, CDR2 SMNVEV (reference sequence). CDR3 length: 14 amino acids. CDR3 sequence (DNA): TGTGCCAGCAGTGTCAGGGAATCGAACACTGAAGCTTTCTTT. Amino acid sequence: CASSVRESNTEAFF.

This chain joins TRBV11-3 and TRBJ2-7, with 10 bases matching TRBD1. Germline loops: CDR1 SGHNT, CDR2 YENEEA. This CDR3 is 15 amino acids long. V lost 4 bases and J lost 4; bases outside the gene matches: 7. The CDR3 here is CASSSGGQGTYEQYF. CDR3 in DNA: TGTGCCAGCAGCTCGGGGGGACAGGGGACATACGAGCAGTACTTC.

CDR3 in amino acids: CASSDSSNYGYTF. Written as DNA, the CDR3 is TGCGCCAGCAGTGACAGCTCTAACTATGGCTACACCTTC. V usage is TRBV10-1 and J usage is TRBJ1-2; D uncertain. Germline CDR1 reads WNHNN; CDR2 reads SYGVQD (reference sequence). The CDR3 consists of 13 residues. V was pared by 3 bases and J by 0 bases, with 5 bases between.

This chain links TRBV11-3 with TRBJ1-2; 7 bases agree with TRBD1. Losses at the gene ends were 4 bases for V and 8 bases for J; bases not matched to a gene: 13. This CDR3 spans 15 amino acids. Germline CDR1 SGHNT, CDR2 YENEEA. The CDR3 nucleotides read TGTGCCAGCAGCTCATATACAGGGGCCGTTATGGGCTACACCTTC. This translates into CASSSYTGAVMGYTF. The whole variable domain, filled in from reference TRBV11-3 and TRBJ1-2, reads EAGVVQSPRYKIIEKKQPVAFWCNPISGHNTLYWYLQNLGQGPELLIRYENEEAVDDSQLPKDRFSAERLKGVDSTLKIQPAELGDSAVYLCASSSYTGAVMGYTFGSGTRLTVV.

The DNA for the CDR3 is TGTGCCGCACCTGACTGGGAGCATGGCTACACCTTC. This sequence encodes CAAPDWEHGYTF. This chain links TRBV30 with TRBJ1-2; D is undetermined. The CDR3 runs to 12 residues. CDR1 is GTSNPN, CDR2 SVGIG, per germline (reference sequence). Trimming removed 8 bases from V and 6 bases from J, with 16 bases in between.

The rearrangement links TRBV15 to TRBJ2-3, with 10 nucleotides matching TRBD1. This CDR3 spans 15 amino acids. The germline CDR1 and CDR2 sequences are LNHNV and YYDKDF (reference sequence). The junction had 3 bases not matched to a gene; V was cut back by 1 base and J by 5 bases. As DNA, the CDR3 is TGTGCCACCAGCAGAGGGACAGGGGGTTTAGATACGCAGTATTTT. It translates to CATSRGTGGLDTQYF.

The chain links TRBV7-2 to TRBJ2-1; maybe TRBD2 (6 bases). Trimming took off 3 bases at V and 14 bases at J, with 14 bases between the two ends. Germline-derived CDR1 and CDR2 are SGHTA and FQGNSA. The CDR3 contains 12 residues. CDR3 loop: CASSLQLSGEFF. The CDR3 DNA reads TGTGCCAGCAGCTTGCAGCTCTCGGGGGAGTTCTTC.

This clone has a handful of counts. This sequence joins TRBV28 and TRBJ1-2, with D perhaps TRBD1 (5 bases). Trimming shortened V by 7 bases and J by 5 bases, and 20 bases separated the two germline ends. This CDR3 comprises 15 residues. Germline V gene sequence: CDR1 MDHEN, CDR2 SYDVKM. Written as DNA, the CDR3 is TGTGCCAGCACCGCCCGGGGCGCAGGGCGATATGGCTACACCTTC. Its translation is CASTARGAGRYGYTF.

In this sample, this clone turned up a few times. V is TRBV19 and J is TRBJ1-5; no firm D call. Germline-derived CDR1 and CDR2 are LNHDA and SQIVND (reference sequence). The V end was cut by 3 bases, the J end by 6 bases, with 9 bases between. The CDR3 has 13 residues. The CDR3 nucleotides read TGTGCCAGTAGTATTGGAGGCAGTCAGCCCCAGCATTTT. Translating it yields CASSIGGSQPQHF.

Only a few counts were recorded for this clone. The V call is TRBV10-3, the J call TRBJ1-3; D not resolved. The CDR3 is 11 amino acids. Germline values: CDR1 ENHRY, CDR2 SYGVKD. With 8 bases removed from V and 8 bases from J, the gap between germline ends came to 10 bases. CDR3 loop: CAIGESYTIYF. The CDR3 DNA reads as TGTGCCATCGGGGAATCATACACCATATATTTT.